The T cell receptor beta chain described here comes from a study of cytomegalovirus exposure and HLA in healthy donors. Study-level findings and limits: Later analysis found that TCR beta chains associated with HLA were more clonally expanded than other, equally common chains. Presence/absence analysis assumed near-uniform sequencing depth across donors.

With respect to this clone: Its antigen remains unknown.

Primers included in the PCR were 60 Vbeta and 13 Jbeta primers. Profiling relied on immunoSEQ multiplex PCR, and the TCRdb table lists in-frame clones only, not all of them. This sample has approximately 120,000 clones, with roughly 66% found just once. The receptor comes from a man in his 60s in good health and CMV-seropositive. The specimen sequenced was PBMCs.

The CDR3 DNA reads TGTGCCAGCAGGGAAGCCAGGGGGAGCACAGATACGCAGTATTTT. This gives the protein CASREARGSTDTQYF. This chain links TRBV5-4 with TRBJ2-3, with 7 bases fitting TRBD1. Germline-derived CDR1 and CDR2 are SGHNT and YYREEE (reference sequence). V lost 5 bases, J lost 0 bases, and 6 bases stayed unmatched. The CDR3 has 15 amino acids.